Each of the 29 T cell receptor beta chains below was sequenced from the same sample in a study of shared clonotypes between healthy human individuals. Assay used: immunoSEQ multiplex PCR; TCRdb lists only in-frame clones, some missing. Found here are about a million clones, about three quarters of them singletons; the top ten hold nearly 1.5%. The sequenced sample was memory CD4+ T cells sorted from blood. As to subset: CD45RA-negative fraction. Receptors originate from a man between 18 and 29 years old in good health.

This clone was found once. The chain is built from TRBV2 and TRBJ2-3, with a weak D call TRBD1 (5 bases). In germline, CDR1 is SNHLY, CDR2 FYNNEI. The CDR3 has 14 residues. Trimming removed 4 bases from V and 2 bases from J, with 10 bases in between. This CDR3 reads CASSVGQITDTQYF. For the CDR3, the DNA is TGTGCCAGCAGTGTAGGACAAATCACAGATACGCAGTATTTT.

This chain links TRBV30 with TRBJ1-1; D possibly corresponds to TRBD1 (6 bases). Germline CDR1 GTSNPN, CDR2 SVGIG (reference sequence). The CDR3 extends over 15 amino acids. Trimming stripped 2 bases from V and 1 base from J, with 14 bases between. DNA for the CDR3: TGTGCCTGGAGTCAGGGGAGGTTGGGGAACACTGAAGCTTTCTTT. It is translated as CAWSQGRLGNTEAFF.

The gene calls are TRBV28 and TRBJ2-7; possibly TRBD2 for D (7 bases). The V and J ends lost 5 bases and 0 bases respectively, with 17 bases between them. CDR3 length equals 16 residues. Germline CDR1 and CDR2: MDHEN and SYDVKM. CDR3 loop: CASSPLGGATSYEQYF. The CDR3 DNA reads as TGTGCCAGCAGTCCCCTAGGGGGGGCCACCTCCTACGAGCAGTACTTC.

The J gene is TRBJ2-1, the V gene TRBV7-3; tentative D call: TRBD2 (5 bases). The CDR3 has 16 residues. V was shortened by 5 bases and J by 0 bases, with 14 bases between the two germline ends. Germline V gene lookup returns CDR1 SGHTA and CDR2 FQGTGA. The CDR3 sequence: CASSTSLVVSYNEQFF. The CDR3 coding sequence is TGTGCCAGCAGCACATCACTAGTGGTCTCCTACAATGAGCAGTTCTTC. Filled out from reference TRBV7-3 and TRBJ2-1, the complete variable domain reads GAGVSQTPSNKVTEKGKYVELRCDPISGHTALYWYRQSLGQGPEFLIYFQGTGAADDSGLPNDRFFAVRPEGSVSTLKIQRTERGDSAVYLCASSTSLVVSYNEQFFGPGTRLTVL.

The chain's CDR3 is CASSSPEGADTQYF. For the CDR3, the DNA is TGTGCCAGTAGTTCCCCTGAGGGTGCAGATACGCAGTATTTT. This sequence joins TRBV19 and TRBJ2-3; a weak D match, TRBD2 (5 bases). Germline V gene data show CDR1 as LNHDA and CDR2 as SQIVND (reference sequence). The CDR3 length is 14 residues. The V end was cut by 5 bases, the J end by 4 bases, with 13 bases between.

This clone was seen a single time. Additional DNA sequences in this sample encode the identical CDR3. The CDR3 here is CASSPGQVTYEQYF. CDR3 DNA sequence: TGCGCCAGCAGCCCCGGACAGGTGACCTACGAGCAGTACTTC. This rearrangement joins TRBV5-1 to TRBJ2-7, with 7 bases lining up with TRBD1. CDR3 length: 14 amino acids. The junction had 6 bases not matched to a gene; V was cut back by 4 bases and J by 2 bases. The V gene's germline CDR1 is SGHRS and CDR2 YFSETQ.

The V and J genes are TRBV11-3 and TRBJ2-1, with D perhaps TRBD1 or TRBD2 (7 bases each). CDR1 is SGHNT, CDR2 YENEEA, per germline. The CDR3 covers 13 residues. V dropped 3 bases and J dropped 9 bases, with 12 bases sitting between them. The chain's CDR3 is CASSLGGGGEQFF. CDR3 DNA sequence: TGTGCCAGCAGCTTGGGAGGGGGCGGTGAGCAGTTCTTC.

The rearrangement links TRBV18 to TRBJ1-1; maybe TRBD1 (5 bases). Germline CDR1 and CDR2: KGHSH and LQKENI. The CDR3 runs 13 residues. V gave up 4 bases and J gave up 1 base, with 7 bases separating them. DNA for the CDR3: TGTGCCAGCTCACTTACAGGGAACACTGAAGCTTTCTTT. It yields the protein CASSLTGNTEAFF.

The gene calls are TRBV2 and TRBJ2-1; 7 nucleotides align to TRBD1. Unmatched junction bases numbered 9, after V lost 6 bases and J lost 7 bases. The CDR3 sequence is 14 residues long. Germline-derived CDR1 and CDR2 are SNHLY and FYNNEI. CDR3 amino acids: CASRGDSKGNEQFF. The CDR3 DNA reads TGTGCCAGCAGGGGGGACAGTAAGGGGAATGAGCAGTTCTTC. Full variable domain (missing parts from reference TRBV2 and TRBJ2-1): EPEVTQTPSHQVTQMGQEVILRCVPISNHLYFYWYRQILGQKVEFLVSFYNNEISEKSEIFDDQFSVERPDGSNFTLKIRSTKLEDSAMYFCASRGDSKGNEQFFGPGTRLTVL.

This clone has only one observation. J is TRBJ2-3 and V is TRBV7-9, with a weak D call TRBD1 (6 bases). Germline V gene sequence: CDR1 SEHNR, CDR2 FQNEAQ (reference sequence). The CDR3 runs 13 residues. V was trimmed by 3 bases and J by 3 bases, leaving 7 bases between them. The CDR3 DNA sequence: TGTGCCAGCAGCTTCGGACAGACAGATACGCAGTATTTT. Encoded protein: CASSFGQTDTQYF.

This CDR3 is CASSLLYSGSTGELFF. The CDR3 nucleotides read TGCGCCAGCAGCCTGCTCTATTCAGGGTCCACCGGGGAGCTGTTTTTT. This sequence joins TRBV5-1 and TRBJ2-2; possibly TRBD1 for D (5 bases). Germline CDR1 is SGHRS and CDR2 is YFSETQ. There are 16 residues in the CDR3. The germline V and J ends were trimmed by 4 bases and 4 bases, with 17 bases remaining between them. The full variable domain, its missing parts supplied by reference TRBV5-1 and TRBJ2-2, is KAGVTQTPRYLIKTRGQQVTLSCSPISGHRSVSWYQQTPGQGLQFLFEYFSETQRNKGNFPGRFSGRQFSNSRSEMNVSTLELGDSALYLCASSLLYSGSTGELFFGEGSRLTVL.

This clone was detected only once. The CDR3 bases are TGTGCCAGCAGTTTAGAGGGACGGCCGAGCTATCAGCCCCAGCATTTT. It is translated as CASSLEGRPSYQPQHF. This chain links TRBV28 with TRBJ1-5, with D perhaps TRBD1 (5 bases). The CDR3 totals 16 residues. Germline CDR1 and CDR2: MDHEN and SYDVKM. V lost 2 bases and J lost 5, with 16 bases in between.

On this clone itself: Additional DNA sequences in this sample encode the identical CDR3. The V call is TRBV11-2, the J call TRBJ2-1, with TRBD2 matching over 11 bases. The ends lost 4 bases at V and 7 bases at J; junction bases unmatched: 3. CDR3 length equals 14 residues. Germline V gene lookup returns CDR1 SGHAT and CDR2 FQNNGV. The CDR3 loop reads CASSSRTSGNEQFF. The CDR3 nucleotides are TGTGCCAGCAGCTCGCGGACTAGCGGGAATGAGCAGTTCTTC.

This chain joins TRBV7-2 and TRBJ1-1; D is ambiguous. Germline-derived CDR1 and CDR2 are SGHTA and FQGNSA. Trimming shortened V by 5 bases and J by 4 bases, and 17 bases separated the two germline ends. The CDR3 loop spans 15 amino acids. CDR3 coding DNA: TGTGCCAGCAGCCTCGGACCGGTTTTAGGCACTGAAGCTTTCTTT. It codes for CASSLGPVLGTEAFF. The entire variable domain, with the rest obtained from reference TRBV7-2 and TRBJ1-1, is as follows: GAGVSQSPSNKVTEKGKDVELRCDPISGHTALYWYRQSLGQGLEFLIYFQGNSAPDKSGLPSDRFSAERTGGSVSTLTIQRTQQEDSAVYLCASSLGPVLGTEAFFGQGTRLTVV.

The CDR3 loop reads CASSLTGGNTEAFF. CDR3 DNA sequence: TGTGCCAGCAGCTTGACAGGGGGCAACACTGAAGCTTTCTTT. V is TRBV5-5 and J is TRBJ1-1; 9 nucleotides line up with TRBD1. The CDR3 is 14 amino acids. Germline V gene lookup returns CDR1 SGHKS and CDR2 YYEKEE (reference sequence). Trimming at V came to 1 base and at J to 2 bases, leaving 0 bases not matched to a gene.

This clone was observed a few times. This chain links TRBV18 with TRBJ2-7, with a weak D call TRBD2 (6 bases). V was clipped by 0 bases and J by 2 bases, with 11 bases between them. Germline V CDR1 and CDR2: KGHSH, LQKENI. This CDR3 is 15 amino acids long. CDR3 nucleotide sequence: TGTGCCAGCTCACCACCCTTGACGGGGGCCTACGAGCAGTACTTC. Translation: CASSPPLTGAYEQYF.

V is TRBV11-2 and J is TRBJ2-7, with TRBD1 matching 9 bases. V lost 4 bases, J lost 5 bases, and 3 bases stayed unmatched. CDR3 size: 13 residues. Germline values: CDR1 SGHAT, CDR2 FQNNGV. The CDR3 nucleotides are TGTGCCAGCAGCTCCGGGACAGGGAACGAGCAGTACTTC. Translation: CASSSGTGNEQYF.

The chain carries TRBV6-8 and TRBJ2-7; D is perhaps TRBD2 (6 bases). Trimming left V 4 bases short and J 4 bases short, with 23 bases between. Germline V gene lookup returns CDR1 MNHGY and CDR2 SAAAGT. The CDR3 is 17 amino acids. This CDR3 is CASSSLQAWDSEYEQYF. The CDR3 nucleotides read TGTGCCAGCAGTTCCTTGCAGGCGTGGGACTCCGAATACGAGCAGTACTTC.

This clone was counted ten times or more. The genes are TRBV7-9 and TRBJ2-6, with D possibly being TRBD1 (6 bases). The CDR3 spans 15 residues. Germline CDR1 and CDR2: SEHNR and FQNEAQ (reference sequence). V was clipped by 5 bases and J by 4 bases, with 12 bases between them. The CDR3, as DNA: TGTGCCAGCAGCGCTACAGGGTCCGGGGCCAACGTCCTGACTTTC. Amino acid sequence: CASSATGSGANVLTF.

Points on this clone: The junction departs from the called germline gene at one end, perhaps through a read error. V usage is TRBV6-5 and J usage is TRBJ2-7, with D hard to call. The CDR3 covers 14 residues. The germline V gene has CDR1 MNHEY and CDR2 SVGAGI. CDR3 coding DNA: TGTGCCAGCAGTGACTCTCCCCTCTCCTACGAGCAGTACTTC. Residues: CASSDSPLSYEQYF.

The chain has TRBV6-5 and TRBJ2-1; maybe TRBD2 (6 bases). Germline V CDR1 and CDR2: MNHEY, SVGAGI. V was cut by 6 bases and J by 6 bases, with 18 bases left in between. The CDR3 covers 15 residues. In nucleotides, the CDR3 is TGTGCCAGCAGGAGACAGACGGGGGTAAGCAATGAGCAGTTCTTC. Translating gives CASRRQTGVSNEQFF.

This rearrangement joins TRBV5-5 to TRBJ2-4; D gene ambiguous. The CDR3 is made up of 13 amino acids. Trimming shortened V by 3 bases and J by 15 bases, and 19 bases separated the two germline ends. The germline V gene encodes CDR1 SGHKS and CDR2 YYEKEE (reference sequence). The CDR3 region is CASSWVPGSGVYF. The CDR3 coding sequence is TGTGCCAGCAGCTGGGTACCCGGTAGTGGAGTGTACTTC.

This clone was detected once. The chain employs TRBV7-2 and TRBJ2-3, with 12 bases aligning to TRBD2. The germline CDR1 and CDR2 sequences are SGHTA and FQGNSA. The CDR3 spans 16 residues. With V trimmed by 6 bases and J by 2 bases, 6 bases remained unmatched. For the CDR3, the DNA is TGTGCCAGCAGGCGGACTAGCGGGACGAACACAGATACGCAGTATTTT. Translation: CASRRTSGTNTDTQYF.

This clone has a handful of counts. Other DNA sequences of this sample code for an identical CDR3. The CDR3 loop is CASSSRNYGYTF. For the CDR3, the DNA is TGTGCCAGCAGTTCCCGTAACTATGGCTACACCTTC. V gene TRBV28 combines with J gene TRBJ1-2; D is ambiguous. CDR3 length: 12 residues. Germline assignment: CDR1 MDHEN and CDR2 SYDVKM. V gave up 4 bases and J gave up 1 base, with 4 bases separating them.

This clone was recorded many times. This chain joins TRBV18 and TRBJ1-2; no firm D call. Germline V gene data show CDR1 as KGHSH and CDR2 as LQKENI. The CDR3 is 12 amino acids. V dropped 0 bases and J dropped 9 bases, with 8 bases sitting between them. CDR3 protein: CASSPPYGSYTF. Here the CDR3 DNA reads TGTGCCAGCTCACCACCTTACGGGAGCTACACCTTC.

As regards this clone: The identical CDR3 is also encoded by other nucleotide sequences in the sample. The V call is TRBV7-6, the J call TRBJ2-7; perhaps TRBD2 as D (5 bases). CDR1 is SGHVS, CDR2 FNYEAQ, per germline. The V end lost 1 base, the J end lost 6 bases, and 10 bases lay between the germline ends. The CDR3 is 13 amino acids. The CDR3 region is CASSLDPGSEQYF. CDR3 DNA sequence: TGTGCCAGCAGCTTAGACCCGGGGAGCGAGCAGTACTTC.

This clone was counted between two and nine times. The rearrangement uses TRBV18 and TRBJ2-2, with D possibly TRBD1 on 6 matching bases. Germline V gene sequence: CDR1 KGHSH, CDR2 LQKENI. The CDR3 is 16 amino acids. V gave up 6 bases and J gave up 0 bases, with 14 bases separating them. CDR3: CASSGRDTTNTGELFF. As DNA, the CDR3 is TGTGCCAGCTCGGGTCGGGACACGACGAACACCGGGGAGCTGTTTTTT.

Remarks on this clone: This sample also contains other DNA sequences that code for the same CDR3. The V gene is TRBV18, the J gene TRBJ2-7, with 8 bases matching TRBD2. The V gene's germline CDR1 is KGHSH and CDR2 LQKENI. J lost 5 bases, V lost 0 bases, and 0 bases had no gene match. The CDR3 is made up of 13 amino acids. The CDR3 reads CASSPPAGDEQYF. CDR3 bases: TGTGCCAGCTCACCACCAGCGGGGGACGAGCAGTACTTC. The full variable domain, with the rest looked up from reference TRBV18 and TRBJ2-7, is NAGVMQNPRHLVRRRGQEARLRCSPMKGHSHVYWYRQLPEEGLKFMVYLQKENIIDESGMPKERFSAEFPKEGPSILRIQQVVRGDSAAYFCASSPPAGDEQYFGPGTRLTVT.

The chain joins TRBV19 to TRBJ2-3; TRBD1 matches at 8 bases. The CDR3 is 16 residues long. Per germline, CDR1 LNHDA and CDR2 SQIVND (reference sequence). V trimming: 5 bases; J trimming: 3 bases; junction bases outside the gene matches: 10. The CDR3 protein is CASSSLSGGSTDTQYF. CDR3 nucleotide sequence: TGTGCCAGTAGTTCGTTATCAGGGGGCAGTACAGATACGCAGTATTTT.